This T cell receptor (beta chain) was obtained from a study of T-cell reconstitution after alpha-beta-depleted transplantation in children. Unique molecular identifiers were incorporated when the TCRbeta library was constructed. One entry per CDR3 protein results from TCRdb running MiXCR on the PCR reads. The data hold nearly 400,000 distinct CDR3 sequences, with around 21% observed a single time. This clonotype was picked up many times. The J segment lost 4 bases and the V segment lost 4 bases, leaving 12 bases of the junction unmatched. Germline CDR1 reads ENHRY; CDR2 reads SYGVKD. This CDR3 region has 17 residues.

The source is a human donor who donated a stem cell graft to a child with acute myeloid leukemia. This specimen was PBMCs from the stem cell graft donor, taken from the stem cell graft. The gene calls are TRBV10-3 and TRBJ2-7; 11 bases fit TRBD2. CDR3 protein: CAISVQSIGLAGYEQYF. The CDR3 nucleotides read TGTGCCATCAGTGTTCAGTCGATCGGACTAGCGGGTTACGAGCAGTACTTC.